The clone carrying this T cell receptor beta chain came up a few times. Its antigen is not identified. These data are taken from a study of T cells after yellow fever vaccination. As for the study in general: Fractions low in cell number were prepared with SMART-Seq v4 Ultra Low Input.

Whole-study findings and limits: Abundant clonotypes from the bulk population could get into FACS-sorted repertoires as contaminants. Post-booster samples contained most primary-vaccination clones (approximately 96% CD4, about 85% CD8). The appearance of a small share of clonotypes in both CD4 and CD8 compartments was observed.

One entry per CDR3 protein, called by TCRdb with MiXCR from the 5' RACE reads. This table has 360,000 or so distinct CDR3 sequences, roughly 11% appearing once. The germline CDR1 and CDR2 sequences are MDHEN and SYDVKM. Trimming shortened V by 10 bases and J by 0 bases, and 13 bases separated the two germline ends. This CDR3 spans 14 amino acids. The receptor was isolated from a man aged 18 to 30 who received the YFV17D yellow fever vaccine. The sample was PBMCs, taken on the day of the first yellow fever vaccination. This chain joins TRBV28 and TRBJ1-3; D gene ambiguous. The chain's CDR3 is CAIQRQSSGNTIYF. For the CDR3, the DNA is TGTGCCATCCAGAGGCAAAGCTCTGGAAACACCATATATTTT.